This is a list of T cell receptor beta chains from one sample in a study of lymphopenia after photon versus proton radiotherapy. The repertoire was sequenced with immunoSEQ multiplex PCR; TCRdb's copy has only in-frame clones and lacks some. The top ten hold 10% to 13% of the sample, which has just over 40,000 clones, roughly 86% seen once. Sequencing used peripheral blood, obtained from a patient treated with proton-based radiotherapy. The source is a woman aged 65 to 85 with pancreatic cancer. Some clones in this sample may be carry-over from other donors' samples. CDR3s leave out the opening cysteine and the closing phenylalanine or tryptophan. A D gene is named only where the DNA matches it firmly. Clone size is shown for a subset of rows, as once, few, many or a class of expanded clone.

D gene: TRBD2
V gene: TRBV28
clone size: NA
J gene: TRBJ2-3
CDR3 protein: ATRTSLGTDTQY

D gene: NA
V gene: TRBV4-3
clone size: NA
J gene: TRBJ2-6
CDR3 protein: ASSQIGGAGANVLT

D gene: NA
V gene: TRBV7-8
clone size: few
J gene: TRBJ1-4
CDR3 protein: ASSRDLAGTNEKLF

D gene: NA
V gene: TRBV27
clone size: NA
J gene: TRBJ1-4
CDR3 protein: ASSLLGAASTNEKLF

D gene: NA
V gene: TRBV10-2
clone size: NA
J gene: TRBJ1-5
CDR3 protein: ASSESGYSNQPQH

D gene: NA
V gene: TRBV27
clone size: NA
J gene: TRBJ1-1
CDR3 protein: ASRRNTEAF

D gene: NA
V gene: TRBV5-1
clone size: NA
J gene: TRBJ2-6
CDR3 protein: ASSFLTASGANVLT

D gene: TRBD1
V gene: TRBV27
clone size: NA
J gene: TRBJ1-3
CDR3 protein: ASSSDRASGNTIY

D gene: NA
V gene: TRBV7-9
clone size: NA
J gene: TRBJ1-1
CDR3 protein: ASSQAPRIGEAF

D gene: TRBD1
V gene: TRBV4-3
clone size: NA
J gene: TRBJ1-5
CDR3 protein: ASSQDLPDRGFYQPQH

D gene: NA
V gene: TRBV6-4
clone size: few
J gene: TRBJ2-3
CDR3 protein: ASSEYLNTDTQY

D gene: NA
V gene: TRBV27
clone size: NA
J gene: TRBJ2-2
CDR3 protein: ASSPGYTNTGELF

D gene: NA
V gene: TRBV5-1
clone size: NA
J gene: TRBJ2-3
CDR3 protein: ASSLEGGDSDTQY

D gene: NA
V gene: TRBV7-7
clone size: NA
J gene: TRBJ2-3
CDR3 protein: ASSRAASTDTQY

D gene: TRBD2
V gene: TRBV5-1
clone size: few
J gene: TRBJ2-2
CDR3 protein: ASGLAVNTGELF

D gene: NA
V gene: TRBV5-1
clone size: NA
J gene: TRBJ1-5
CDR3 protein: ASSFSPDQPQH

D gene: NA
V gene: TRBV18
clone size: NA
J gene: TRBJ1-3
CDR3 protein: ASSPLRDTSGNTIY

D gene: TRBD2
V gene: TRBV30
clone size: once
J gene: TRBJ2-7
CDR3 protein: AWSDPAGVYEQY

D gene: NA
V gene: TRBV2
clone size: few
J gene: TRBJ1-3
CDR3 protein: ASSPRRASGNTIY

D gene: NA
V gene: TRBV7-3
clone size: NA
J gene: TRBJ2-2
CDR3 protein: ASSPTGVLIIRELF

D gene: NA
V gene: TRBV6-1
clone size: NA
J gene: TRBJ1-1
CDR3 protein: ASSVRDTREAF

D gene: TRBD1
V gene: TRBV28
clone size: NA
J gene: TRBJ1-6
CDR3 protein: ATTGANNSPLH

D gene: NA
V gene: TRBV30
clone size: NA
J gene: TRBJ1-3
CDR3 protein: AWSLGNTIY

D gene: NA
V gene: TRBV28
clone size: NA
J gene: TRBJ2-3
CDR3 protein: ASSPGTQFSTDTQY

D gene: TRBD1
V gene: TRBV19
clone size: once
J gene: TRBJ1-1
CDR3 protein: ASTDLTGKNTEAF

D gene: NA
V gene: TRBV2
clone size: NA
J gene: TRBJ2-1
CDR3 protein: ASNRDRSSYNGQF

D gene: NA
V gene: TRBV10-2
clone size: NA
J gene: TRBJ1-2
CDR3 protein: ASTTGPLGGYT

D gene: NA
V gene: TRBV28
clone size: NA
J gene: TRBJ1-2
CDR3 protein: ASSFKGRANYGYT

D gene: NA
V gene: TRBV14
clone size: NA
J gene: TRBJ1-1
CDR3 protein: ASSQLGAGTEAF

D gene: NA
V gene: TRBV7-9
clone size: NA
J gene: TRBJ2-7
CDR3 protein: ASSLERAGSYEQY

D gene: NA
V gene: TRBV18
clone size: NA
J gene: TRBJ2-7
CDR3 protein: ASSPQSTAREQY

D gene: NA
V gene: TRBV28
clone size: NA
J gene: TRBJ1-2
CDR3 protein: ASEGGQYGYT

D gene: NA
V gene: TRBV7-2
clone size: NA
J gene: TRBJ2-3
CDR3 protein: ASSFGQISTDTQY

D gene: TRBD2
V gene: TRBV15
clone size: NA
J gene: TRBJ2-3
CDR3 protein: ATSREELAVSTDTQY

D gene: TRBD2
V gene: TRBV6-5
clone size: once
J gene: TRBJ2-7
CDR3 protein: ASSSSGTEQY

D gene: NA
V gene: TRBV30
clone size: NA
J gene: TRBJ2-6
CDR3 protein: AWSVGGANVLT

D gene: NA
V gene: TRBV11-3
clone size: once
J gene: TRBJ1-1
CDR3 protein: ASTLPRGSEAF

D gene: TRBD1
V gene: TRBV7-2
clone size: NA
J gene: TRBJ2-7
CDR3 protein: ASSFRQGGYEQY

D gene: NA
V gene: TRBV11-2
clone size: NA
J gene: TRBJ2-3
CDR3 protein: ASSFTDTQY

D gene: TRBD1
V gene: TRBV4-3
clone size: NA
J gene: TRBJ1-5
CDR3 protein: ASSPTIQGINQPQH

D gene: NA
V gene: TRBV6-5
clone size: NA
J gene: TRBJ2-1
CDR3 protein: ASSYGRRGNEQF

D gene: TRBD1
V gene: TRBV12-5
clone size: NA
J gene: TRBJ1-1
CDR3 protein: ASGPRQGLNTEAF

D gene: NA
V gene: TRBV11-2
clone size: NA
J gene: TRBJ2-3
CDR3 protein: ASSIQAGSTDTQY

D gene: TRBD1
V gene: TRBV29-1
clone size: NA
J gene: TRBJ1-2
CDR3 protein: SVLTGGGYT

D gene: NA
V gene: TRBV6-5
clone size: NA
J gene: TRBJ1-2
CDR3 protein: ASSYLGARAHGYT

D gene: NA
V gene: TRBV27
clone size: NA
J gene: TRBJ2-1
CDR3 protein: ASSLQGRYYNEQF

D gene: TRBD1
V gene: TRBV10-2
clone size: NA
J gene: TRBJ1-2
CDR3 protein: ASRAQGGYGYT

D gene: TRBD2
V gene: TRBV7-3
clone size: NA
J gene: TRBJ2-3
CDR3 protein: ASSLGTSSDTQY

D gene: NA
V gene: TRBV19
clone size: NA
J gene: TRBJ1-2
CDR3 protein: ASSGDGKNYGYT

D gene: NA
V gene: TRBV19
clone size: once
J gene: TRBJ2-2
CDR3 protein: ASSIPALGRPGELF

D gene: NA
V gene: TRBV5-1
clone size: NA
J gene: TRBJ2-1
CDR3 protein: ASSPGGRENNEQF

D gene: NA
V gene: TRBV6-6
clone size: NA
J gene: TRBJ1-3
CDR3 protein: ASSSTGQKAGNTIY